These T cell receptor beta chains were read from a single sample in a study of early T cells in non-severe SARS-CoV-2 infection. TCRdb ran MiXCR on the 5' RACE reads and lists one entry per CDR3 protein. The repertoire holds about 110,000 distinct CDR3 sequences, with around 12% as singletons. The specimen was whole blood, collected at baseline. Source of these receptors: an adult who was a healthcare worker with PCR-confirmed SARS-CoV-2 infection or an uninfected control (not recorded which). Each CDR3 is given with its conserved first and last residue. D genes are given only for firm matches.

>15|-|TRBV7-2|TRBJ1-6
CASSPGGGYNSPLHF
>17|TRBD2|TRBV6-1|TRBJ2-3
CASTGVWAGGATDTQYF
>13|-|TRBV7-3|TRBJ1-5
CASSLYPNQPQHF
>14|-|TRBV19|TRBJ1-2
CASSILDSNYGYTF
>14|TRBD1|TRBV6-5|TRBJ1-1
CASSSPRQGGEAFF
>14|-|TRBV29-1|TRBJ2-4
CSVVGGVGKNIQYF
>17|-|TRBV5-1|TRBJ1-1
CASSPTPFRDFHTEAFF
>11|-|TRBV30|TRBJ1-1
CAWRLSVEAFF
>16|-|TRBV6-5|TRBJ2-2
CASSYSYRGGGGELFF
>15|-|TRBV5-1|TRBJ1-5
CASSLVAGSNQPQHF
>13|-|TRBV29-1|TRBJ2-5
CSVGFRGQETQYF
>13|-|TRBV14|TRBJ2-5
CASSHRGTFTQYF
>16|-|TRBV6-5|TRBJ1-1
CASSYSKREMNTEAFF
>16|TRBD1|TRBV18|TRBJ2-1
CASSPPDRGYYNEQFF
>15|TRBD2|TRBV23-1|TRBJ2-1
CASSLRGLTYNEQFF
>15|TRBD1|TRBV12-3/TRBV12-4|TRBJ1-6
CASSPRQGGKSPLHF
>14|-|TRBV6-5|TRBJ1-5
CASSYYQGRQPQHF
>13|-|TRBV6-1|TRBJ1-1
CASRKTGVTEAFF
>11|-|TRBV30|TRBJ2-2
CAWHNTGELFF
>18|-|TRBV20-1|TRBJ2-1
CSASSWSGPTHLGDEQFF
>18|TRBD2|TRBV3-1|TRBJ2-1
CASSPLGLAGGPGNEQFF
>12|-|TRBV28|TRBJ1-2
CASSLAGHGYTF